This T cell receptor (beta chain) is drawn from a study of blood T cells in healthy people across ages. Notes on the study in general: With age, beta diversity per million T cells declined roughly linearly, significantly by roughly 40. In long-lived donors, naive CD4+ cell counts and diversity exceeded those of aged donors.

Next came a second PCR, run for about 6 to 12 cycles, which used a sample-barcoded 5' primer along with a J-beta primer mix. TCRdb redid the calling of the 5' RACE reads with MiXCR, one entry per CDR3 protein. The sample has some 930,000 distinct CDR3 sequences, almost 30% seen once. This clonotype was detected only a few times. Its antigen is unidentified. The CDR3 has 14 amino acids. V was shortened by 0 bases and J by 8 bases, with 16 bases between the two germline ends. Looked up from germline, CDR1 is DFQATT and CDR2 is SNEGSKA (reference sequence). The data also belong to a second study, concerning T cells of mothers and their children.

The J gene is TRBJ1-1, the V gene TRBV20-1, with D perhaps TRBD1 (5 bases). This receptor was taken from a woman in her thirties or forties in good health. The material sequenced was blood. In DNA, the CDR3 is TGCAGTGCTAGAGATGGGTCCTCCGGGACGGAAGCTTTCTTT. It codes for CSARDGSSGTEAFF.